One sample yielded the 28 T cell receptor beta chains listed below, sequenced in a study of blood T cell repertoires in COVID-19. Profiled with immunoSEQ multiplex PCR; TCRdb holds only in-frame clones, not every one. Seen here are about 42,000 clones, 90% observed once, and the top ten hold roughly 2.8%. Sequencing was performed on peripheral blood. The receptors shown here come from a man aged 45 to 65 with active COVID-19.

The chain recombines TRBV9 with TRBJ1-3; unclear D gene. V lost 3 bases and J 0 bases, leaving 13 bases between the germline ends. CDR1 is SGDLS, CDR2 YYNGEE, per germline. The CDR3 length is 16 residues. The CDR3, as DNA: TGTGCCAGCAGCGCCGCCGACATTCGCTCTGGAAACACCATATATTTT. Its protein is CASSAADIRSGNTIYF.

In regard to this clone: Within the sample, other DNA sequences also encode this same CDR3. This chain uses TRBV10-3 with TRBJ1-2; D might be TRBD1 (5 bases). V was trimmed by 1 base and J by 4 bases, leaving 10 bases between them. The CDR3 sequence is 14 residues long. Germline V gene data show CDR1 as ENHRY and CDR2 as SYGVKD. CDR3 protein: CAISELQGPYGYTF. For the CDR3, the DNA is TGTGCCATCAGTGAGTTGCAGGGCCCCTATGGCTACACCTTC.

This clone came up once. The genes are TRBV24-1 and TRBJ2-7; D might be TRBD1 (5 bases). The CDR3 has 14 amino acids. Germline V lookup: CDR1 KGHDR, CDR2 SFDVKD. Trimming removed 3 bases from V and 3 bases from J, with 11 bases in between. For the CDR3, the DNA is TGTGCCACCAGTGATACAGGCGCCGGCTACGAGCAGTACTTC. Protein sequence: CATSDTGAGYEQYF.

This chain uses TRBV6-2 or TRBV6-3 with TRBJ1-5, with 8 bases identical to TRBD1. This CDR3 contains 16 residues. Germline CDR1 MNHEY, CDR2 SVGEGT. V shed 2 bases and J 6 bases; nucleotides not matched to a gene: 9. The CDR3 reads CASSYLGQGLGQPQHF. CDR3 bases: TGTGCCAGCAGTTACCTCGGACAGGGTCTCGGTCAGCCCCAGCATTTT.

The chain couples TRBV5-8 to TRBJ1-2, with TRBD1 identical over 8 bases. Germline V gene lookup returns CDR1 SGHTS and CDR2 YDEGEE. Trimming took 4 bases from V and 4 from J; bases not matched to a gene: 9. The CDR3 consists of 15 residues. CDR3 DNA sequence: TGTGCCAGCAGCCTTGACGGACAGGGCGGCTATGGCTACACCTTC. Its translation is CASSLDGQGGYGYTF.

This chain links TRBV18 with TRBJ2-3, with a possible D match to TRBD1 (6 bases). The CDR3 loop spans 15 amino acids. Trimming left V 2 bases short and J 0 bases short, with 9 bases between. Germline V CDR1 and CDR2: KGHSH, LQKENI. DNA of the CDR3: TGTGCCAGCTCACCAAGGGGGTCTAGCACAGATACGCAGTATTTT. Translation: CASSPRGSSTDTQYF.

This clone appeared a single time. The chain is built from TRBV28 and TRBJ1-1; D might be TRBD1 (5 bases). This CDR3 is built from 14 residues. Trimming took off 7 bases at V and 2 bases at J, with 14 bases between the two ends. Germline V lookup: CDR1 MDHEN, CDR2 SYDVKM. In nucleotides, the CDR3 is TGTGCCAGCACGAGGGGAGGGTCTAACACTGAAGCTTTCTTT. Translated: CASTRGGSNTEAFF.

The chain carries TRBV4-2 and TRBJ2-3; 8 bases match TRBD2. From germline, CDR1 is LGHNA and CDR2 YNFKEQ. The CDR3 is 16 amino acids. Losses at the gene ends were 1 base for V and 0 bases for J; bases not matched to a gene: 3. The CDR3 DNA sequence: TGTGCCAGCAGCCAAGGGACTAGCTCTAGCACAGATACGCAGTATTTT. It translates to CASSQGTSSSTDTQYF.

This CDR3 is CASSQASVGDTQYF. CDR3 nucleotides: TGCGCCAGCAGCCAAGCTAGCGTGGGAGATACGCAGTATTTT. The chain joins TRBV4-1 to TRBJ2-3; perhaps TRBD2 as D (6 bases). Germline CDR1 MGHRA, CDR2 YSYEKL. The ends were cut back, 1 base at V and 5 bases at J, with 10 bases in the middle. CDR3 length: 14 amino acids.

V and J are TRBV6-4 and TRBJ1-1; D is ambiguous. The CDR3 runs to 13 residues. The germline CDR1 and CDR2 sequences are MRHNA and SNTAGT. Trimming removed 0 bases from V and 5 bases from J, with 7 bases in between. CDR3 in DNA: TGTGCCAGCAGTGACTCAGAGGAAACTGAAGCTTTCTTT. Translating gives CASSDSEETEAFF.

The V and J genes are TRBV6-1 and TRBJ1-3, with D perhaps TRBD1 (6 bases). Germline V gene data show CDR1 as MNHNS and CDR2 as SASEGT. V was shortened by 2 bases and J by 5 bases, with 13 bases between the two germline ends. CDR3 length: 15 residues. The CDR3 DNA sequence: TGTGCCAGCAGTGAACTGGGAACAGGGAGAAACACCATATATTTT. It specifies CASSELGTGRNTIYF.

This clone came up a few times. The V gene is TRBV4-2, the J gene TRBJ2-2, with a possible D match to TRBD1 (6 bases). This CDR3 spans 16 amino acids. Germline CDR1 is LGHNA and CDR2 is YNFKEQ. V gave up 4 bases and J gave up 0 bases, with 12 bases separating them. This CDR3 reads CASSRQQGTNTGELFF. CDR3 coding DNA: TGTGCCAGCAGCCGCCAACAGGGAACGAACACCGGGGAGCTGTTTTTT.

The chain links TRBV4-1 to TRBJ2-2, with a tentative D call TRBD1 (6 bases). Between the trimmed V and J ends, which lost 1 base and 3 bases, there was a span of 15 bases. Germline CDR1 reads MGHRA; CDR2 reads YSYEKL. The CDR3 loop spans 17 amino acids. This CDR3 reads CASSQVGQKSHTGELFF. DNA of the CDR3: TGCGCCAGCAGCCAAGTTGGACAGAAGTCTCACACCGGGGAGCTGTTTTTT.

V gene TRBV4-2 combines with J gene TRBJ2-2, with D perhaps matching TRBD2 (6 bases). Trimming took 4 bases from V and 2 from J, leaving 17 bases between them. Germline V CDR1 and CDR2: LGHNA, YNFKEQ. This CDR3 is 17 amino acids long. The chain's CDR3 is CASSLPRGTPNTGELFF. CDR3 sequence (DNA): TGTGCCAGCAGCCTCCCACGGGGGACTCCTAACACCGGGGAGCTGTTTTTT.

The chain recombines TRBV6-5 with TRBJ2-1, with TRBD2 matching 10 bases. This CDR3 has 15 residues. The V segment lost 6 bases and the J segment 0 bases; nucleotides outside the gene matches: 2. Germline V lookup: CDR1 MNHEY, CDR2 SVGAGI. The CDR3 region has the DNA TGTGCCAGCAGCCGGACTAGCGGCTCCTACAATGAGCAGTTCTTC. It is translated as CASSRTSGSYNEQFF.

V and J are TRBV9 and TRBJ2-2, with 11 bases that match TRBD1. The V gene end was trimmed by 8 bases and the J gene end by 5 bases; junction bases not matched to a gene: 2. The germline gives CDR1 SGDLS, CDR2 YYNGEE. This CDR3 region has 13 residues. CDR3 nucleotides: TGTGCCAGTGGACAGGGGGCTACCGGGGAGCTGTTTTTT. As protein: CASGQGATGELFF.

The genes are TRBV5-4 and TRBJ1-2; D unclear. V was cut by 0 bases and J by 0 bases, with 21 bases left in between. Per germline, CDR1 SGHNT and CDR2 YYREEE (reference sequence). The CDR3 extends over 19 amino acids. The CDR3 spells CASSLAEIGNTRSNYGYTF. The CDR3 DNA follows: TGTGCCAGCAGCTTGGCCGAGATCGGGAACACAAGATCTAACTATGGCTACACCTTC.

The gene calls are TRBV7-5 and TRBJ2-5; no check of the table's D call, TRBD1, against the DNA was made. TRBV7-5 is assigned pseudogene status. The CDR3 loop spans 19 amino acids. The CDR3 DNA reads TGTGCCAGAAGCTTTGTTTCGGACAGGGGCAGCTTCTGCCAAGAGACCCAGTACTTC. As protein: CARSFVSDRGSFCQETQYF.

The rearrangement joins TRBV20-1 to TRBJ2-1, with D unclear. Per the germline V gene, CDR1 is DFQATT and CDR2 is SNEGSKA (reference sequence). The CDR3 has 12 residues. V lost 6 bases to trimming and J lost 8 bases, with 14 bases between them. CDR3 sequence (DNA): TGCAGTGCCAGTCCCGAGGTGGATGAGCAGTTCTTC. Translating gives CSASPEVDEQFF.

The chain employs TRBV7-9 and TRBJ2-3; weak D call: TRBD2 (6 bases). Per germline, CDR1 SEHNR and CDR2 FQNEAQ (reference sequence). The ends were cut back, 5 bases at V and 2 bases at J, with 17 bases in the middle. This CDR3 comprises 16 residues. CDR3 protein: CASSGGQVTDTDTQYF. CDR3 nucleotides: TGTGCCAGCAGCGGAGGGCAGGTGACAGACACAGATACGCAGTATTTT.

The chain is built from TRBV29-1 and TRBJ1-5, with D possibly TRBD1 on 6 matching bases. V lost 7 bases to trimming and J lost 3 bases, with 13 bases between them. CDR1 and CDR2 (germline): SQVTM, ANQGSEA. The CDR3 totals 13 residues. For the CDR3, the DNA is TGCAGCGCAAAACAGGGTAACAATCAGCCCCAGCATTTT. Translation gives CSAKQGNNQPQHF.

The chain combines TRBV6-5 with TRBJ2-1; 7 bases fit TRBD1. CDR3 length: 15 residues. Germline assignment: CDR1 MNHEY and CDR2 SVGAGI. Losses at the gene ends were 5 bases for V and 0 bases for J; bases not matched to a gene: 4. CDR3 in DNA: TGTGCCAGCAGTAATGAGGGGGCCTCCTACAATGAGCAGTTCTTC. Translating it yields CASSNEGASYNEQFF.

The chain has TRBV5-6 and TRBJ1-2; no clear D gene. Germline CDR1 SGHDT, CDR2 YYEEEE. This CDR3 contains 11 residues. V lost 3 bases, J lost 8 bases, and 8 bases lay in between. As DNA, the CDR3 is TGTGCCAGCAGCTGGGGAGGCGGCTACACCTTC. Protein product: CASSWGGGYTF.

The J gene is TRBJ2-1, the V gene TRBV15; possibly TRBD2 for D (5 bases). There are 13 residues in the CDR3. Trimming took off 3 bases at V and 4 bases at J, with 7 bases between the two ends. Germline V CDR1 and CDR2: LNHNV, YYDKDF (reference sequence). The CDR3 sequence: CATSSGIYNEQFF. The CDR3 bases are TGTGCCACCAGCAGCGGGATATACAATGAGCAGTTCTTC.

V and J are TRBV7-9 and TRBJ2-7, with TRBD1 matching 10 bases. CDR1 is SEHNR, CDR2 FQNEAQ, per germline (reference sequence). Germline trimming cut 5 bases from V and 7 bases from J; bases unmatched to any gene: 11. This CDR3 region has 15 residues. In DNA form, the CDR3 reads TGTGCCAGCAGCCCGAGACAGGGGGCGATGGTAGAGCAGTACTTC. This gives the protein CASSPRQGAMVEQYF. Based on the CDR3 plus reference TRBV7-9 and TRBJ2-7, the full variable domain is DTGVSQNPRHKITKRGQNVTFRCDPISEHNRLYWYRQTLGQGPEFLTYFQNEAQLEKSRLLSDRFSAERPKGSFSTLEIQRTEQGDSAMYLCASSPRQGAMVEQYFGPGTRLTVT.

The V call is TRBV19, the J call TRBJ2-3, with a tentative D call TRBD1 (6 bases). This CDR3 spans 16 amino acids. Between the trimmed V and J ends, which lost 4 bases and 2 bases, there was a span of 16 bases. Per the germline V gene, CDR1 is LNHDA and CDR2 is SQIVND (reference sequence). The CDR3 DNA is TGTGCCAGTAGTAGGGGGAATGGACAGAACACAGATACGCAGTATTTT. Encoded protein: CASSRGNGQNTDTQYF. The full variable domain, in which reference TRBV19 and TRBJ2-3 provide the parts outside the CDR3, is DGGITQSPKYLFRKEGQNVTLSCEQNLNHDAMYWYRQDPGQGLRLIYYSQIVNDFQKGDIAEGYSVSREKKESFPLTVTSAQKNPTAFYLCASSRGNGQNTDTQYFGPGTRLTVL.

The gene calls are TRBV27 and TRBJ2-5, with 9 bases fitting TRBD2. CDR3 length: 15 residues. With V trimmed by 5 bases and J by 4 bases, 8 bases remained unmatched. Per germline, CDR1 MNHEY and CDR2 SMNVEV (reference sequence). CDR3 protein: CASSIAGGPGETQYF. CDR3 sequence (DNA): TGTGCCAGCAGTATCGCGGGGGGGCCTGGAGAGACCCAGTACTTC.

The V and J genes are TRBV27 and TRBJ1-4; D is uncertain. Looked up from germline, CDR1 is MNHEY and CDR2 is SMNVEV (reference sequence). V was pared by 8 bases and J by 0 bases, with 13 bases between. This CDR3 is built from 15 residues. CDR3 nucleotides: TGTGCCAGCCGATTGAGCGGGGCAACTAATGAAAAACTGTTTTTT. As protein: CASRLSGATNEKLFF.